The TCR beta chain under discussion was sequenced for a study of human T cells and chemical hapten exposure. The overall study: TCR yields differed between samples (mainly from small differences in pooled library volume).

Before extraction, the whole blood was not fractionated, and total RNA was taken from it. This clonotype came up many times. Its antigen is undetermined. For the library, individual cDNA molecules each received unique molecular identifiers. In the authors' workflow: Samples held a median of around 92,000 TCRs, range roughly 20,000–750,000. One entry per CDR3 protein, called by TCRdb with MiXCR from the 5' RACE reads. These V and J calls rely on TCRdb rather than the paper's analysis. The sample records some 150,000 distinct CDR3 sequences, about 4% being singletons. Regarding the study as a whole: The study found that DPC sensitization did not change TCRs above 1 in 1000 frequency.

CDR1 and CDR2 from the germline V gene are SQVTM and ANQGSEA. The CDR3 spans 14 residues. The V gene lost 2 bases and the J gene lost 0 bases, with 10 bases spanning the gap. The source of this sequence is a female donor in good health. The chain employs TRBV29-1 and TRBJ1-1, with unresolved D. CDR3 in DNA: TGCAGCGTTGAATCTCCCGGCGTGAACACTGAAGCTTTCTTT. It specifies CSVESPGVNTEAFF.